The present T cell receptor beta chain was sequenced within a study of blood T cell repertoires in COVID-19. The wider study: The analysed material was cDNA or gDNA that came from T cells, B-cell-depleted T cells, or PBMCs.

The CDR3 extends over 16 amino acids. V dropped 2 bases and J dropped 1 base, with 9 bases sitting between them. CDR1 and CDR2 (germline): SGHVS, FQNEAQ. The cohort comprised adults aged about 18 to 89 years residing in approximately 25 US areas. The study counted Cohort 3 donors as recovered given two negative PCRs, clearance, or symptom resolution. Authors' data handling: How many nucleated cells were present was estimated from reference gene primer amplification. Profiled with immunoSEQ multiplex PCR; TCRdb holds only in-frame clones, not every one. V, J and clone size are those of that table, while D and trimming were read from the DNA. This sample has about 470,000 clones; about 90% occur once, and the top ten carry under 0.85%.

The chain is built from TRBV7-8 and TRBJ2-6, with D maybe TRBD1 (5 bases). The sequence was collected from a woman aged 18-29 years who had recovered from COVID-19. Sequenced sample: PBMCs or T cells enriched from blood (not recorded which). The CDR3 sequence is CASSLIAGSGANVLTF. The CDR3 DNA follows: TGTGCCAGCAGCTTAATAGCAGGGTCTGGGGCCAACGTCCTGACTTTC. Filled out from reference TRBV7-8 and TRBJ2-6, the complete variable domain reads GAGVSQSPRYKVAKRGQDVALRCDPISGHVSLFWYQQALGQGPEFLTYFQNEAQLDKSGLPSDRFFAERPEGSVSTLKIQRTQQEDSAVYLCASSLIAGSGANVLTFGAGSRLTVL.